What follows are 3 T cell receptor beta chains derived from one specimen sequenced in a study of blood T cell repertoires in COVID-19 (TCRdb year 2020). Libraries were made using the immunoSEQ multiplex PCR assay. This immuneACCESS table, as held by TCRdb, lists in-frame sequences with V and J called but not all clones. Of the missing ones, under half trace to an unresolved V gene in checked studies; the others have no known cause. Here the sample has 75,000 to 90,000 clones; roughly 91% occur a single time. Of the sample, over 1.5% is held by the ten largest clones. Sequenced: peripheral blood. The receptor source for this set is a woman aged 45-60 years in a cohort sampled during active COVID-19.

This clone showed up just a few times. V and J are TRBV5-1 and TRBJ2-3; 13 bases line up with TRBD2. The CDR3 contains 15 residues. Germline CDR1 is SGHRS and CDR2 is YFSETQ. Germline trimming cut 0 bases from V and 5 bases from J; bases unmatched to any gene: 0. The CDR3, as DNA: TGCGCCAGCAGCTTGGGACTAGCGGGGGGAGATACGCAGTATTTT. It is translated as CASSLGLAGGDTQYF.

The gene calls are TRBV5-1 and TRBJ2-5; 8 bases align to TRBD1. The CDR3 extends over 14 amino acids. V lost 4 bases and J lost 4; bases outside the gene matches: 6. Per the germline V gene, CDR1 is SGHRS and CDR2 is YFSETQ. This CDR3 reads CASSGGTGGETQYF. The CDR3 DNA reads as TGCGCCAGCAGCGGAGGGACAGGCGGAGAGACCCAGTACTTC. Supplemented by reference TRBV5-1 and TRBJ2-5, the full variable domain reads KAGVTQTPRYLIKTRGQQVTLSCSPISGHRSVSWYQQTPGQGLQFLFEYFSETQRNKGNFPGRFSGRQFSNSRSEMNVSTLELGDSALYLCASSGGTGGETQYFGPGTRLLVL.

With respect to this clone: Additional DNA sequences in this sample encode the identical CDR3. The CDR3 DNA reads TGCGCCAGCAGCTCCGGGACTAGCGGTACAGATACGCAGTATTTT. The encoded protein is CASSSGTSGTDTQYF. V usage is TRBV5-1 and J usage is TRBJ2-3; 11 bases map to TRBD2. This CDR3 comprises 15 residues. CDR1 and CDR2 (germline): SGHRS, YFSETQ. The junction had 3 bases not matched to a gene; V was cut back by 3 bases and J by 3 bases.